This TCR beta chain was documented in a study of blood T cell repertoires in COVID-19. About the research overall: Nucleic acid was either cDNA or gDNA, and it came from T cells, B-cell-depleted T cells, or PBMCs.

Measured with immunoSEQ multiplex PCR; TCRdb has only the in-frame clones, and not every one. The sample has 200,000 to 250,000 clones, under 90% seen once. Patients from Seattle were sampled longitudinally, starting during active infection. The sequencing input was peripheral blood. This TCR came from a woman older than 75 with COVID-19, enrolled during active disease.

The CDR3 region has the DNA TGCGCCAGCAGCTTCTCAGGGACTAGCGACACCGGGGAGCTGTTTTTT. It encodes CASSFSGTSDTGELFF. The gene calls are TRBV5-1 and TRBJ2-2, with TRBD2 matching 10 bases. Trimming at V came to 2 bases and at J to 3 bases, leaving 4 bases not matched to a gene. CDR1 and CDR2 from the germline V gene are SGHRS and YFSETQ. This CDR3 is built from 16 residues. Together with reference TRBV5-1 and TRBJ2-2, the CDR3 gives the full variable domain: KAGVTQTPRYLIKTRGQQVTLSCSPISGHRSVSWYQQTPGQGLQFLFEYFSETQRNKGNFPGRFSGRQFSNSRSEMNVSTLELGDSALYLCASSFSGTSDTGELFFGEGSRLTVL.